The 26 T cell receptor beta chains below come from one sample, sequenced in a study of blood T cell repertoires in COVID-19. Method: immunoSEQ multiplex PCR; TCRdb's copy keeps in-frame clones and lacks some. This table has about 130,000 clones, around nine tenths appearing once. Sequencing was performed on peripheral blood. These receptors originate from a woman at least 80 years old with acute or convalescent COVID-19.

The chain's CDR3 is CATRGLYTDTQYF. The CDR3 nucleotides are TGTGCCACCCGGGGTCTCTACACAGATACGCAGTATTTT. The rearrangement links TRBV25-1 to TRBJ2-3; tentatively, D is TRBD2 (5 bases). CDR1 is MGHDK and CDR2 is SYGVNS in the germline V gene. The length of the CDR3 is 13 residues. V was trimmed by 10 bases and J by 2 bases, leaving 13 bases between them.

The CDR3 region has the DNA TGTGCCAGCAGCTTTGACTCGGACAGGAAAGCTTTCTTT. Encoded protein: CASSFDSDRKAFF. This chain connects TRBV7-3 to TRBJ1-1, with TRBD1 matching over 7 bases. Trimming removed 3 bases from V and 9 bases from J; junction bases left unmatched: 7. Germline V lookup: CDR1 SGHTA, CDR2 FQGTGA. This CDR3 has 13 residues.

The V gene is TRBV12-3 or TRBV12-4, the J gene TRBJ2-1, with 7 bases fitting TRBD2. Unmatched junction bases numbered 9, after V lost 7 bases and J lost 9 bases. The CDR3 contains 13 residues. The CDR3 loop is CASTTTSLGEQFF. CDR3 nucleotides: TGTGCCAGCACTACGACTAGCCTGGGTGAGCAGTTCTTC.

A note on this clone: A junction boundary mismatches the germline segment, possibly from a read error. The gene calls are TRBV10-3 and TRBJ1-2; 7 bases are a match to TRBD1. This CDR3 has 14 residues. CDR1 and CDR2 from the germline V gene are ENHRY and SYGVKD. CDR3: CAISESRDRNILHF. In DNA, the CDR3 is TGTGCCATCAGTGAAAGCCGGGACAGAAATATTCTACACTTC.

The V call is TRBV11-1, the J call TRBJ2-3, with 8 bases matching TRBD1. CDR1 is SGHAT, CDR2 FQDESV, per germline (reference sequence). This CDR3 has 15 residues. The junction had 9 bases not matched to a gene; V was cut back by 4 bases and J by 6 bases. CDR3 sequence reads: CASSYGQGSRDTQYF. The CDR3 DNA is TGTGCCAGCAGCTACGGACAGGGAAGTAGGGATACGCAGTATTTT. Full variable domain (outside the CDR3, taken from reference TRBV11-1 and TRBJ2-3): EAEVAQSPRYKITEKSQAVAFWCDPISGHATLYWYRQILGQGPELLVQFQDESVVDDSQLPKDRFSAERLKGVDSTLKIQPAELGDSAMYLCASSYGQGSRDTQYFGPGTRLTVL.

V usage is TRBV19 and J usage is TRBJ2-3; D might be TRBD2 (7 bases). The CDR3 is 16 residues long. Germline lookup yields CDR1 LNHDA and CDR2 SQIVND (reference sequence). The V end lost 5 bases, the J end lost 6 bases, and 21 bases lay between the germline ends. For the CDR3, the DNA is TGTGCCAGTAGTCATAGGGGGGGATCTCGGTCCGATACGCAGTATTTT. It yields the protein CASSHRGGSRSDTQYF. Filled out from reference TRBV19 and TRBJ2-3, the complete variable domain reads DGGITQSPKYLFRKEGQNVTLSCEQNLNHDAMYWYRQDPGQGLRLIYYSQIVNDFQKGDIAEGYSVSREKKESFPLTVTSAQKNPTAFYLCASSHRGGSRSDTQYFGPGTRLTVL.

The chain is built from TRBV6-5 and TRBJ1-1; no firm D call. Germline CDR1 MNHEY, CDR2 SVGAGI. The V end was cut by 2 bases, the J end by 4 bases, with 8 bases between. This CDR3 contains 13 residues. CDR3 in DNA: TGTGCCAGCAGTTACACTGACACCACTGAAGCTTTCTTT. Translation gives CASSYTDTTEAFF.

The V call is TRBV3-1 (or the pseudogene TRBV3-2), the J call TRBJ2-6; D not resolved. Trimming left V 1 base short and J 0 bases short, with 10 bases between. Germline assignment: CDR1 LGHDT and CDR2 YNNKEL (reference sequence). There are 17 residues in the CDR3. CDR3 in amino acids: CASSQGGTISGANVLTF. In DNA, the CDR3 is TGTGCCAGCAGCCAAGGCGGCACCATCTCTGGGGCCAACGTCCTGACTTTC.

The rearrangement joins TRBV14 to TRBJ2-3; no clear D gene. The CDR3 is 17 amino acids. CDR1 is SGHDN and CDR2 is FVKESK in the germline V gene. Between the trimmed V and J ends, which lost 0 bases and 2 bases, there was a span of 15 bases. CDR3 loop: CASSQDWLAGATDTQYF. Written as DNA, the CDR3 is TGTGCCAGCAGCCAAGATTGGCTGGCTGGAGCCACAGATACGCAGTATTTT.

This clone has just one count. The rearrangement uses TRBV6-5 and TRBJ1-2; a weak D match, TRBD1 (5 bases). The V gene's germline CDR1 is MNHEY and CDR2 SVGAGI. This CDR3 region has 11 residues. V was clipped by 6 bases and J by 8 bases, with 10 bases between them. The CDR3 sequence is CASSLGGGYTF. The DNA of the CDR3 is TGTGCCAGCAGCTTGGGGGGAGGCTACACCTTC.

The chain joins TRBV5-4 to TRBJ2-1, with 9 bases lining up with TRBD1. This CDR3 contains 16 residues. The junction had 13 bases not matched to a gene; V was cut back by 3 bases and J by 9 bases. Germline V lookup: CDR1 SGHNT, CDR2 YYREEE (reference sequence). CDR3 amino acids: CASSWGQGIGSGEQFF. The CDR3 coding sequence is TGTGCCAGCAGCTGGGGACAGGGAATTGGATCGGGTGAGCAGTTCTTC.

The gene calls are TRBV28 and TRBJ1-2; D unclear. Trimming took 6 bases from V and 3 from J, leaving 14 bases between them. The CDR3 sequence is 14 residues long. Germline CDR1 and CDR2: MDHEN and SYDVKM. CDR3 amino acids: CASRGVGGDYGYTF. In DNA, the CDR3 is TGTGCCAGCAGGGGTGTTGGCGGGGACTATGGCTACACCTTC.

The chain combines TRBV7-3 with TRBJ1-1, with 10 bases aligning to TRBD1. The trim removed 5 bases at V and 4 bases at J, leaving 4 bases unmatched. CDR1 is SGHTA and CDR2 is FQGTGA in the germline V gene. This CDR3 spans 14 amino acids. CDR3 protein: CASSKDRGVTEAFF. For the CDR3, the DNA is TGTGCCAGCAGCAAGGACAGGGGGGTCACTGAAGCTTTCTTT. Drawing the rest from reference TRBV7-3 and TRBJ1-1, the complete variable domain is GAGVSQTPSNKVTEKGKYVELRCDPISGHTALYWYRQSLGQGPEFLIYFQGTGAADDSGLPNDRFFAVRPEGSVSTLKIQRTERGDSAVYLCASSKDRGVTEAFFGQGTRLTVV.

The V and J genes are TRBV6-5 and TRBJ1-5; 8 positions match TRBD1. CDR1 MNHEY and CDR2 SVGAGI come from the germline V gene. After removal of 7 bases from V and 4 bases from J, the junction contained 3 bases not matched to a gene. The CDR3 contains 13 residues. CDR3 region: CASNHRGNQPQHF. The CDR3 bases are TGTGCCAGCAATCACAGGGGGAATCAGCCCCAGCATTTT.

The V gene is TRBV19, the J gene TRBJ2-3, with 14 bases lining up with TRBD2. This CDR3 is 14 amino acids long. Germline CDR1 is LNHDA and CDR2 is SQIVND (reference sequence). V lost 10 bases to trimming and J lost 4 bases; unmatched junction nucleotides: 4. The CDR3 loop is CATGTSGRADTQYF. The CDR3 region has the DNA TGTGCCACCGGGACTAGCGGGAGAGCAGATACGCAGTATTTT.

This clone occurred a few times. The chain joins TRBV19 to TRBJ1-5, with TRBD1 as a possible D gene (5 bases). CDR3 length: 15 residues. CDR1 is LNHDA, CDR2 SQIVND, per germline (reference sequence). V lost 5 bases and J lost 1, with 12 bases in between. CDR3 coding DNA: TGTGCCAGTAGTTCACAGGAAATAAGCAATCAGCCCCAGCATTTT. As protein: CASSSQEISNQPQHF.

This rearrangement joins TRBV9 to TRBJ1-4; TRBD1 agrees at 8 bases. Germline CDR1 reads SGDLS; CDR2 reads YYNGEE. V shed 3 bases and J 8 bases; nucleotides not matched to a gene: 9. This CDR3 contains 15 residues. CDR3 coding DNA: TGTGCCAGCAGCGGAACAGGGGGTAAAGGAGAAAAACTGTTTTTT. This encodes CASSGTGGKGEKLFF.

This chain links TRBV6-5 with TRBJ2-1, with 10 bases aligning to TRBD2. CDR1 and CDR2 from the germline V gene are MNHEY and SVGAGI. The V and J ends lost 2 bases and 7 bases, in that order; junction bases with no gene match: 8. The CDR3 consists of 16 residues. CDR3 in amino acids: CASSYRGTSVGNEQFF. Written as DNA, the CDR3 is TGTGCCAGCAGTTACAGGGGGACTAGCGTTGGGAATGAGCAGTTCTTC.

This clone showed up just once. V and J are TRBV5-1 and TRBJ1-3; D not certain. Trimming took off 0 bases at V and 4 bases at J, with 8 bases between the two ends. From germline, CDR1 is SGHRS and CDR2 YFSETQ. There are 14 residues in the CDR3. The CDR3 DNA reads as TGCGCCAGCAGCTTGGGAGGGATCGGAAACACCATATATTTT. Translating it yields CASSLGGIGNTIYF. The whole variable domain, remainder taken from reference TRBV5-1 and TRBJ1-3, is KAGVTQTPRYLIKTRGQQVTLSCSPISGHRSVSWYQQTPGQGLQFLFEYFSETQRNKGNFPGRFSGRQFSNSRSEMNVSTLELGDSALYLCASSLGGIGNTIYFGEGSWLTVV.

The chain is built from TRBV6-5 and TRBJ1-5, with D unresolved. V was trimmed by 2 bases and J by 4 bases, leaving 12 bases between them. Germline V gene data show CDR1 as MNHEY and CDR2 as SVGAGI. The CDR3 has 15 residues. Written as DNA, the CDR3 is TGTGCCAGCAGTTACGGGTCCCTCGGGAATCAGCCCCAGCATTTT. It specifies CASSYGSLGNQPQHF.

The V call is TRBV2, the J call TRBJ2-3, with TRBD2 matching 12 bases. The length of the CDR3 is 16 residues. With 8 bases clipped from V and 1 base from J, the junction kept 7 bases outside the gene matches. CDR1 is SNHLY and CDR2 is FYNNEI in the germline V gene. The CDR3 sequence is CASGGRLAGGTDTQYF. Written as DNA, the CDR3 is TGTGCCAGCGGGGGGAGACTAGCGGGGGGCACAGATACGCAGTATTTT.

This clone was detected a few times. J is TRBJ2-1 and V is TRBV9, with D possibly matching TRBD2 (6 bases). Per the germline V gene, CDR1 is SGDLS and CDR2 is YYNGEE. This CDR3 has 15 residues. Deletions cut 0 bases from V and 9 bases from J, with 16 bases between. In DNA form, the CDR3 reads TGTGCCAGCAGCGTAGCGGGACTGGGGGGTTTTGAGCAGTTCTTC. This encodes CASSVAGLGGFEQFF.

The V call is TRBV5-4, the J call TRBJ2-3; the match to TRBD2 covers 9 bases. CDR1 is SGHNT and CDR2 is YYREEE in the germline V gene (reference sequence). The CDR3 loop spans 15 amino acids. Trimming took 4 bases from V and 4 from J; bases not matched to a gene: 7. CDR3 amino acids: CASSPGLARSDTQYF. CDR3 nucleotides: TGTGCCAGCAGCCCGGGACTAGCTAGGTCAGATACGCAGTATTTT. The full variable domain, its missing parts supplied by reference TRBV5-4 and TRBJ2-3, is ETGVTQSPTHLIKTRGQQVTLRCSSQSGHNTVSWYQQALGQGPQFIFQYYREEENGRGNFPPRFSGLQFPNYSSELNVNALELDDSALYLCASSPGLARSDTQYFGPGTRLTVL.

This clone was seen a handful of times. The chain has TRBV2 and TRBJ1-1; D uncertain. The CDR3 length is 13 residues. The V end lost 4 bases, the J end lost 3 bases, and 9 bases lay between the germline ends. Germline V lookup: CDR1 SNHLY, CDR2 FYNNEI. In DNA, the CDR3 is TGTGCCAGCAGTGGAAGGAGGGACACTGAAGCTTTCTTT. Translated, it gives CASSGRRDTEAFF.

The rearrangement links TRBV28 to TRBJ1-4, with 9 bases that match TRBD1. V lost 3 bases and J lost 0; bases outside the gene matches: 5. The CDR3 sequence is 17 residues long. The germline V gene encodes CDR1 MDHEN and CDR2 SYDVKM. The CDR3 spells CASSLGQGISTNEKLFF. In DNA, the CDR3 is TGTGCCAGCAGTTTGGGACAGGGAATATCAACTAATGAAAAACTGTTTTTT.

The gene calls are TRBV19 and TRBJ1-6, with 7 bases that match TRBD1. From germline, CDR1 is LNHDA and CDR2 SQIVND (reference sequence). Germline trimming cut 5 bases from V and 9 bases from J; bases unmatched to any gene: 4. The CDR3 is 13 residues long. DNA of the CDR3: TGTGCCAGTAGTCGACAGGGAGGTTCACCCCTCCACTTT. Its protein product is CASSRQGGSPLHF.